This T cell receptor (beta chain) derives from a study of metastatic and nonmetastatic thyroid tumors. Study results and limitations: It was reported that TCR beta diversity was significantly higher in malignant thyroid tumors than benign nodules, in blood and tumor.

No treatment had been given to any patient before thyroid surgery. Authors' methods: A classifier for distant metastasis in papillary thyroid cancer was constructed using CDR3 differences observed across clinicopathological groups. Via MiXCR, TCRdb re-called the PCR reads. The V and J calls reflect TCRdb's pipeline rather than the authors' work. This table holds several thousand clones, approximately 35% found once. Comment on this clone: Its target is unknown.

The specimen was tumor tissue. This receptor was taken from a male donor with papillary thyroid cancer or a benign thyroid nodule (not recorded which). Some clones in this sample may be carry-over from other donors' samples.

CDR3 nucleotides: TGTGCCACCAGTGGCACAGAGGGAGGGAACCAGCCCCAGCATTTT. Its protein is CATSGTEGGNQPQHF. This chain joins TRBV24-1 and TRBJ1-5; D is uncertain. Germline-derived CDR1 and CDR2 are KGHDR and SFDVKD. This CDR3 spans 15 amino acids. The V end lost 5 bases, the J end lost 7 bases, and 17 bases lay between the germline ends.